These T cell receptor beta chains were read from a single sample in a study of T cell clonotyping in hematopoietic cell transplantation. Using immunoSEQ multiplex PCR, the repertoire was profiled, and TCRdb retains in-frame clones only, with some absent. The table includes 75,000 to 95,000 clones, about 96% detected once. The source material was peripheral blood mononuclear cells, sampled before stem cell transplant. The source is a woman in her fifties or sixties with acute myeloid leukemia. Some clones in this sample may be carry-over from other donors' samples. Each CDR3 is given with its conserved first and last residue. Each record gives: V gene, clone size, D gene, J gene, CDR3 DNA, CDR3 protein. The D gene is left open where the match is weak. Clone sizes are given selectively: once, few, many, or a class where the clone is expanded.

v_call: TRBV11-2
clone_size: .
d_call: .
j_call: TRBJ2-2
cdr3_nt: TGTGCCAGCAGCAAGATCACGGACACCGGGGAGCTGTTTTTT
cdr3_aa: CASSKITDTGELFF

v_call: TRBV7-7
clone_size: .
d_call: .
j_call: TRBJ2-5
cdr3_nt: TGTGCTAGCAGCCCGGGTCCAGCCCAAGAGACCCAGTACTTC
cdr3_aa: CASSPGPAQETQYF

v_call: TRBV29-1
clone_size: .
d_call: TRBD2
j_call: TRBJ2-5
cdr3_nt: TGCAGCACCGGACTAGCGGGAGGGTTAGAGACCCAGTACTTC
cdr3_aa: CSTGLAGGLETQYF

v_call: TRBV29-1
clone_size: .
d_call: TRBD1
j_call: TRBJ2-7
cdr3_nt: TGCAGCGTGGGACAGGGGGACGAGCAGTACTTC
cdr3_aa: CSVGQGDEQYF

v_call: TRBV7-2
clone_size: .
d_call: TRBD2
j_call: TRBJ2-5
cdr3_nt: TGTGCCAGCAGCCTTCTAGCGGGGGCCAGGGAGACCCAGTACTTC
cdr3_aa: CASSLLAGARETQYF

v_call: TRBV5-8
clone_size: once
d_call: TRBD1
j_call: TRBJ2-3
cdr3_nt: TGTGCCAGCAGCCGGACAGGGGGGAGTTGGGATACGCAGTATTTT
cdr3_aa: CASSRTGGSWDTQYF

v_call: TRBV6-5
clone_size: .
d_call: .
j_call: TRBJ2-3
cdr3_nt: TGTGCCAGCAGTTACTCGGGTTCAGGGGCGACTAATACGCAGTATTTT
cdr3_aa: CASSYSGSGATNTQYF

v_call: TRBV6-6
clone_size: .
d_call: TRBD1
j_call: TRBJ1-2
cdr3_nt: TGTGCCAGCAGTTACGCTACAGGGGGCCAAGATGGCTACACCTTC
cdr3_aa: CASSYATGGQDGYTF

v_call: TRBV2
clone_size: .
d_call: .
j_call: TRBJ2-7
cdr3_nt: TGTGCCAGCAGTGAGTCCGGATCACCCTCCTACGAGCAGTACTTC
cdr3_aa: CASSESGSPSYEQYF

v_call: TRBV7-6
clone_size: .
d_call: .
j_call: TRBJ1-6
cdr3_nt: TGTGCCAGCAGCTTACGCCAGGGGTTGAATTCACCCCTCCACTTT
cdr3_aa: CASSLRQGLNSPLHF

v_call: TRBV7-6
clone_size: .
d_call: TRBD1
j_call: TRBJ2-5
cdr3_nt: TGTGCCAGCAGCTTAGGTGCCAGGGGGCAAGAGACCCAGTACTTC
cdr3_aa: CASSLGARGQETQYF

v_call: TRBV4-2
clone_size: .
d_call: .
j_call: TRBJ1-4
cdr3_nt: TGTGCCAGCAGCCAAGCCAGGGATGAAAAACTGTTTTTT
cdr3_aa: CASSQARDEKLFF

v_call: TRBV2
clone_size: .
d_call: TRBD2
j_call: TRBJ2-1
cdr3_nt: TGTGCCAGCAGGGCAACTAGCGGGACTTACAATGAGCAGTTCTTC
cdr3_aa: CASRATSGTYNEQFF

v_call: TRBV9
clone_size: .
d_call: TRBD2
j_call: TRBJ2-7
cdr3_nt: TGTGCCAGCAGCGTAGCGGGGGGGATGGTTGAGGAGCAGTACTTC
cdr3_aa: CASSVAGGMVEEQYF

v_call: TRBV6-1
clone_size: .
d_call: .
j_call: TRBJ1-1
cdr3_nt: TGTGCCAGTTCCCGGACGATTAACACTGAAGCTTTCTTT
cdr3_aa: CASSRTINTEAFF

v_call: TRBV7-5
clone_size: once
d_call: .
j_call: TRBJ1-5
cdr3_nt: TGTGCCAGAAGCCTACAGGACCCCAATCAGCCCCAGCATTTT
cdr3_aa: CARSLQDPNQPQHF

v_call: TRBV5-1
clone_size: .
d_call: .
j_call: TRBJ1-2
cdr3_nt: TGCGCCAGCAGCTCTGGGGGCGCGCTTCGGTCGTATGGCTACACCTTC
cdr3_aa: CASSSGGALRSYGYTF

v_call: TRBV6-1
clone_size: once
d_call: TRBD1
j_call: TRBJ2-7
cdr3_nt: TGTGCCAGCAGCTACGGGACAGGGGTAATCGACGAGCAGTACTTC
cdr3_aa: CASSYGTGVIDEQYF

v_call: TRBV19
clone_size: few
d_call: TRBD2
j_call: TRBJ2-2
cdr3_nt: TGTGCCAGTAAGCGGGAGTTAAGGACCGGGGAGCTGTTTTTT
cdr3_aa: CASKRELRTGELFF

v_call: TRBV11-3
clone_size: .
d_call: TRBD2
j_call: TRBJ2-1
cdr3_nt: TGTGCCAGCAGCTTAAGGACTAGTGGGGTCGATGAGCAGTTCTTC
cdr3_aa: CASSLRTSGVDEQFF

v_call: TRBV10-3
clone_size: .
d_call: .
j_call: TRBJ2-3
cdr3_nt: TGTGCCGTCGGCCCTGCAGATACGCAGTATTTT
cdr3_aa: CAVGPADTQYF

v_call: TRBV28
clone_size: .
d_call: TRBD1
j_call: TRBJ1-1
cdr3_nt: TGTGCCAGCAGTTTTTTGGGACAGCCGAACACTGAAGCTTTCTTT
cdr3_aa: CASSFLGQPNTEAFF

v_call: TRBV20-1
clone_size: once
d_call: .
j_call: TRBJ1-1
cdr3_nt: TGCAGTGCTAGAGACGAGCTTGAAGCTTTCTTT
cdr3_aa: CSARDELEAFF

v_call: TRBV6-1
clone_size: .
d_call: .
j_call: TRBJ2-7
cdr3_nt: TGTGCCAGCAGTGAAGTTAGAGGGTACTACGAGCAGTACTTC
cdr3_aa: CASSEVRGYYEQYF

v_call: TRBV7-8
clone_size: .
d_call: .
j_call: TRBJ2-7
cdr3_nt: TGTGCCAGCAGCGGAGGGATACCCGGGGGCGCTGGGGCCTACGAGCAGTACTTC
cdr3_aa: CASSGGIPGGAGAYEQYF

v_call: TRBV27
clone_size: .
d_call: .
j_call: TRBJ1-4
cdr3_nt: TGTGCCAGCAGTTTGCAGGGGCGGTCTAATGAAAAACTGTTTTTT
cdr3_aa: CASSLQGRSNEKLFF

v_call: TRBV28
clone_size: once
d_call: .
j_call: TRBJ1-1
cdr3_nt: TGTGCCAGCAGTTTGACATCGGGAACTTTCTTT
cdr3_aa: CASSLTSGTFF

v_call: TRBV5-1
clone_size: .
d_call: TRBD2
j_call: TRBJ2-1
cdr3_nt: TGCGCCAGCAGCTTGGTCCTAGCGGGAGGTACCTACAATGAGCAGTTCTTC
cdr3_aa: CASSLVLAGGTYNEQFF

v_call: TRBV7-2
clone_size: .
d_call: TRBD2
j_call: TRBJ2-7
cdr3_nt: TGTGCCACCACGGGGCTTGGACTAGCGAGGCACGAGCAGTACTTC
cdr3_aa: CATTGLGLARHEQYF

v_call: TRBV29-1
clone_size: .
d_call: TRBD1
j_call: TRBJ1-3
cdr3_nt: TGCAGCATTAAGACAGGGCTTCGAAACACCATATATTTT
cdr3_aa: CSIKTGLRNTIYF

v_call: TRBV6-5
clone_size: .
d_call: .
j_call: TRBJ1-1
cdr3_nt: TGTGCCAGCAGGTCCGGGGTTGACACTGAAGCTTTCTTT
cdr3_aa: CASRSGVDTEAFF

v_call: TRBV11-1
clone_size: .
d_call: TRBD2
j_call: TRBJ2-1
cdr3_nt: TGTGCCAGCAGCCTCCAAGCGGGGGGGTATTACAATGAGCAGTTCTTC
cdr3_aa: CASSLQAGGYYNEQFF

v_call: TRBV7-2
clone_size: .
d_call: TRBD1
j_call: TRBJ1-2
cdr3_nt: TGTGCCAGCAGCTTAGATGGACAGGGGATCTATGGCTACACCTTC
cdr3_aa: CASSLDGQGIYGYTF

v_call: TRBV6-5
clone_size: .
d_call: .
j_call: TRBJ1-2
cdr3_nt: TGTGCCAGCAGTTACTACCGGGGGGGGCAAGGCTACACCTTC
cdr3_aa: CASSYYRGGQGYTF

v_call: TRBV4-1
clone_size: .
d_call: .
j_call: TRBJ1-1
cdr3_nt: TGCGCCAGCAGCCAAGTCCTCCCCGAATGGACTGAAGCTTTCTTT
cdr3_aa: CASSQVLPEWTEAFF

v_call: TRBV6-6
clone_size: .
d_call: .
j_call: TRBJ1-2
cdr3_nt: TGTGCCAGCAGTCCGACACGACAAGCTAACTATGGCTACACCTTC
cdr3_aa: CASSPTRQANYGYTF

v_call: TRBV5-4
clone_size: .
d_call: TRBD1
j_call: TRBJ2-7
cdr3_nt: TGTGCCAGCAGCACCGGGACAGGGGCCGAGCAGTACTTC
cdr3_aa: CASSTGTGAEQYF

v_call: TRBV9
clone_size: .
d_call: TRBD1
j_call: TRBJ2-5
cdr3_nt: TGTGCCAGCAGCCCACGGACAGGGGTAGAGACCCAGTACTTC
cdr3_aa: CASSPRTGVETQYF

v_call: TRBV5-6
clone_size: .
d_call: .
j_call: TRBJ1-1
cdr3_nt: TGTGCCAGCAGCTTAAGGTGGCGGATGAACACTGAAGCTTTCTTT
cdr3_aa: CASSLRWRMNTEAFF

v_call: TRBV29-1
clone_size: .
d_call: .
j_call: TRBJ1-1
cdr3_nt: TGCAGCGTTTTACAGGAACCACTGAACACTGAAGCTTTCTTT
cdr3_aa: CSVLQEPLNTEAFF

v_call: TRBV20-1
clone_size: once
d_call: .
j_call: TRBJ2-1
cdr3_nt: TGCAGTGCAACACTTCTCAATGAGCAGTTCTTC
cdr3_aa: CSATLLNEQFF